The 10 T cell receptor beta chains below all came from one sample that was sequenced in a study of blood T cells in healthy people across ages. A second PCR of 7 to 11 cycles used a sample-barcoded 5' primer and a J-beta primer mix. TCRdb used MiXCR to reprocess the 5' RACE reads, holding one entry per CDR3 protein. In the table there are around 1,000,000 distinct CDR3 sequences, roughly two fifths of which are singletons. Material for sequencing was blood. Receptors were obtained from a man between 18 and 29 years old in good health.

This clonotype was seen at least ten times. This chain connects TRBV20-1 to TRBJ2-1, with 8 bases identical to TRBD2. J gave up 3 bases and V 6 bases, and 7 bases lay outside the gene matches. Germline values: CDR1 DFQATT, CDR2 SNEGSKA (reference sequence). The CDR3 is 14 residues long. The CDR3 DNA follows: TGCAGTGCGCCGCGTAGCGGGGTCTACAATGAGCAGTTCTTC. Amino acids: CSAPRSGVYNEQFF.

This clonotype was picked up one time. It may be a read error: a sequence one base away is much more abundant. This chain connects TRBV18 to TRBJ2-1, with 8 bases fitting TRBD1. The germline V gene has CDR1 KGHSH and CDR2 LQKENI. This CDR3 spans 14 amino acids. CDR3 nucleotide sequence: TGTGTCAGCTCACCAGGGGGCAGGCACAATGAGCAGTTCTTC. Its protein is CVSSPGGRHNEQFF.

The rearrangement joins TRBV20-1 to TRBJ1-1, with 11 nucleotides matching TRBD1. The junction had 8 bases not matched to a gene; V was cut back by 3 bases and J by 5 bases. The V gene's germline CDR1 is DFQATT and CDR2 SNEGSKA (reference sequence). The CDR3 totals 15 residues. This CDR3 reads CSASRQGTGGTEAFF. CDR3 nucleotide sequence: TGCAGTGCTAGCCGCCAAGGGACAGGGGGGACTGAAGCTTTCTTT.

J is TRBJ1-6 and V is TRBV21-1; the table's D call of TRBD1 was not tested on the DNA. TRBV21-1 is reported as a pseudogene. The CDR3 sequence is 15 residues long. CDR3 coding DNA: TGTGCCAGCAGCAAACCCCTGGGGGCGGAATCACCCCTCCACTTT. Its translation: CASSKPLGAESPLHF.

The CDR3 reads CASNRHTGNNEKLFF. As DNA, the CDR3 is TGTGCCAGCAACCGACACACAGGAAATAATGAAAAACTGTTTTTT. This rearrangement joins TRBV5-6 to TRBJ1-4; maybe TRBD1 (5 bases). V was cut by 6 bases and J by 4 bases, with 16 bases left in between. The CDR3 is made up of 15 amino acids. Germline-derived CDR1 and CDR2 are SGHDT and YYEEEE.

In this sample, this clonotype turned up once. V usage is TRBV7-9 and J usage is TRBJ1-2, with TRBD1 matching 10 bases. V was pared by 5 bases and J by 4 bases, with 10 bases of the junction left unmatched. This CDR3 comprises 16 residues. Germline values: CDR1 SEHNR, CDR2 FQNEAQ (reference sequence). The CDR3 loop is CASSPRTGGFGYGYTF. CDR3 nucleotide sequence: TGTGCCAGCAGCCCCCGGACAGGGGGTTTTGGCTATGGCTACACCTTC.

The chain carries TRBV20-1 and TRBJ2-5; 8 positions match TRBD2. The better agreement between TRBJ2-1 and the DNA end casts doubt on the J call. Per germline, CDR1 DFQATT and CDR2 SNEGSKA (reference sequence). CDR3 length: 15 amino acids. The CDR3 here is CSATSTSGLQETQFF. CDR3 sequence (DNA): TGCAGTGCTACGTCCACTAGCGGCCTACAAGAGACCCAGTTCTTC.

This clonotype has just one count. The chain carries TRBV10-2 and TRBJ1-1; 7 nucleotides agree with TRBD1. Trimming cost V 5 bases and J 3 bases; bases outside gene matches: 9. Germline V gene data show CDR1 as WSHSY and CDR2 as SAAADI. This CDR3 region has 15 residues. The CDR3 sequence is CASSFGQVGDTEAFF. The CDR3 DNA follows: TGCGCCAGCAGTTTCGGACAGGTAGGAGACACTGAAGCTTTCTTT.

This clonotype was picked up one time. The V call is TRBV13, the J call TRBJ2-1; D gene uncertain. Germline V gives CDR1 PRHDT, CDR2 FYEKMQ (reference sequence). The CDR3 length is 17 residues. Trimming cost V 3 bases and J 5 bases, with 20 bases left between them. The CDR3 DNA sequence: TGTGCCAGCAGCTTCCGCAGGTTGGGGTCTTACGACAATGAGCAGTTCTTC. Translating it yields CASSFRRLGSYDNEQFF.

There are a few counts of this clonotype. This chain connects TRBV20-1 to TRBJ1-2; possible D gene TRBD1, 6 bases. Germline V CDR1 and CDR2: DFQATT, SNEGSKA (reference sequence). The CDR3 spans 12 residues. Deletions cut 5 bases from V and 9 bases from J, with 16 bases between. The CDR3 DNA sequence: TGCAGTGCTGAACAGGGCCCTAGGAGCTACACCTTC. Translated: CSAEQGPRSYTF.